A single sample gave rise to the 7 T cell receptor beta chains below, sequenced in a study of PD-1 blockade in mismatch repair-deficient tumors. The protocol was immunoSEQ multiplex PCR, while the TCRdb copy is restricted to in-frame clones and leaves out a portion. The sample contains 100,000 or so clones, approximately 83% of which appear only once. The sequences come from peripheral blood, collected about eight months after starting pembrolizumab. The receptors were gathered from an adult with mismatch repair-deficient cancer.

A single count supports this clone. The rearrangement joins TRBV11-3 to TRBJ1-1, with D hard to call. This CDR3 contains 14 residues. V lost 5 bases and J 4 bases, leaving 14 bases between the germline ends. Germline CDR1 is SGHNT and CDR2 is YENEEA. The CDR3 DNA follows: TGTGCCAGCAGCAACCCAGGAGGCGTCACTGAAGCTTTCTTT. Translation: CASSNPGGVTEAFF.

V gene TRBV11-2 combines with J gene TRBJ1-3, with D uncertain. The CDR3 runs to 16 residues. The germline V gene has CDR1 SGHAT and CDR2 FQNNGV. V was cut by 5 bases and J by 2 bases, with 16 bases left in between. Written as DNA, the CDR3 is TGTGCCAGCAGCGAACGGACTTCGGGAACTGGAAACACCATATATTTT. Its protein is CASSERTSGTGNTIYF.

The chain couples TRBV6-5 to TRBJ2-7; 7 bases line up with TRBD2. J lost 0 bases, V lost 5 bases, and 7 bases had no gene match. The CDR3 consists of 15 residues. Germline V lookup: CDR1 MNHEY, CDR2 SVGAGI. In DNA, the CDR3 is TGTGCCAGCAGTGCGCTCGGGGGGAACTCCTACGAGCAGTACTTC. Translation gives CASSALGGNSYEQYF.

V gene TRBV27 combines with J gene TRBJ1-1; D is uncertain. This CDR3 comprises 12 residues. Germline V gene lookup returns CDR1 MNHEY and CDR2 SMNVEV (reference sequence). The V and J ends lost 3 bases and 4 bases respectively, with 6 bases between them. Here the CDR3 DNA reads TGTGCCAGCAGTTTTGTGGGCACTGAAGCTTTCTTT. As protein: CASSFVGTEAFF.

The rearrangement uses TRBV7-2 and TRBJ1-4; no clear D. Germline V gene data show CDR1 as SGHTA and CDR2 as FQGNSA. The V gene lost 4 bases and the J gene lost 0 bases, with 9 bases spanning the gap. The CDR3 covers 15 residues. The CDR3 DNA is TGTGCCAGCAGCTGGGTCGGGGCAACTAATGAAAAACTGTTTTTT. Translation gives CASSWVGATNEKLFF. Full variable domain (remainder filled in from reference TRBV7-2 and TRBJ1-4): GAGVSQSPSNKVTEKGKDVELRCDPISGHTALYWYRQSLGQGLEFLIYFQGNSAPDKSGLPSDRFSAERTGGSVSTLTIQRTQQEDSAVYLCASSWVGATNEKLFFGSGTQLSVL.

The rearrangement uses TRBV7-2 and TRBJ2-5; D not certain. Germline V gene sequence: CDR1 SGHTA, CDR2 FQGNSA. V shed 3 bases and J shed 2 bases, with 10 bases lying between them. The CDR3 runs 14 residues. The CDR3 region is CASSFRRQQETQYF. CDR3 coding DNA: TGTGCCAGCAGCTTTCGACGGCAACAAGAGACCCAGTACTTC. The full variable domain, with the rest looked up from reference TRBV7-2 and TRBJ2-5, is GAGVSQSPSNKVTEKGKDVELRCDPISGHTALYWYRQSLGQGLEFLIYFQGNSAPDKSGLPSDRFSAERTGGSVSTLTIQRTQQEDSAVYLCASSFRRQQETQYFGPGTRLLVL.

V gene TRBV9 combines with J gene TRBJ2-5, with D maybe TRBD2 (7 bases). CDR1 is SGDLS and CDR2 is YYNGEE in the germline V gene. CDR3 length equals 15 residues. Trimming cost V 2 bases and J 2 bases, with 13 bases left between them. The CDR3 DNA reads TGTGCCAGCAGCGTTGTACAGGGAGGGCAAGAGACCCAGTACTTC. Its translation is CASSVVQGGQETQYF.